These T cell receptor beta chains were read from a single sample in a study of T cell responses to AZD1222 COVID-19 vaccine. Method: immunoSEQ multiplex PCR; TCRdb's copy keeps in-frame clones and lacks some. The sample records some 140,000 clones, more than 75% being singletons. The sample in question was peripheral blood, obtained on day 0 of AZD1222 vaccination. These receptors were obtained from an adult in good health. CDR3s include the opening cysteine and the closing phenylalanine or tryptophan. Fields, in order: clone size, V gene, J gene, CDR3 protein. Expanded clones get a size class; other rows say once, few or many, or leave the size out.

-	TRBV10-3	TRBJ2-1	CAISERGQGGVNEQFF
-	TRBV27	TRBJ1-5	CASSFRRDNQPQHF
-	TRBV14	TRBJ2-1	CASSPSLGGAYNEQFF
-	TRBV19	TRBJ1-2	CASSFLDNYGYTF
-	TRBV7-7	TRBJ2-1	CASSLALAGANNEQFF
-	TRBV4-1	TRBJ2-1	CASSASGGSYNEQFF
-	TRBV15	TRBJ1-2	CATSRDRDLFYGYTF
-	TRBV6-5	TRBJ1-2	CASLPAAQVSYGYTF
-	TRBV5-6	TRBJ1-1	CASSLGQSRTEAFF
-	TRBV6-5	TRBJ2-1	CASSSWGNEQFF
-	TRBV16	TRBJ1-6	CASSPGRFNSPLHF
once	TRBV7-3	TRBJ1-2	CASSRRAGDGYTF
-	TRBV28	TRBJ1-2	CASSFGGRGMDYGYTF
-	TRBV5-1	TRBJ2-3	CASSLFVRRDRSTDTQYF
few	TRBV19	TRBJ1-2	CASSIGGGSSGYTF
-	TRBV12-3/TRBV12-4	TRBJ1-1	CASSSGSGEAFF
once	TRBV20-1	TRBJ1-1	CSAWGTEAFF
once	TRBV19	TRBJ2-3	CASSADYRGTDTQYF
-	TRBV7-3	TRBJ2-7	CASSFRIGDEQYF
-	TRBV28	TRBJ1-2	CASSFPGTNVYTF
-	TRBV6-1	TRBJ2-1	CASSEGGGYEQFF
-	TRBV5-4	TRBJ1-6	CASRVGGPRDSPLHF
-	TRBV28	TRBJ2-7	CASSWGPQYF
-	TRBV2	TRBJ2-7	CASLKETGTYEQYF
once	TRBV28	TRBJ1-2	CASSFVVGGVRYGYTF
-	TRBV9	TRBJ1-6	CASSVVAYPAYNSPLHF
-	TRBV30	TRBJ1-1	CAWKRGVAFF
-	TRBV14	TRBJ1-2	CASSQEGQGLLTYGYTF
-	TRBV6-1	TRBJ1-6	CASSEAYKRTWENSPLHF
few	TRBV7-8	TRBJ1-4	CASSLGLNEKLFF
once	TRBV24-1	TRBJ1-1	CAVGRGTEAFF
few	TRBV30	TRBJ1-2	CAWTDTSGYGYTF